These 6 T cell receptor beta chains were sequenced from one sample in a study of CD8+CD57+ T cells in acquired aplastic anemia. TCR beta VDJ and CDR3 were profiled, and genomic DNA was the template. MiXCR, run by TCRdb on the reads, gives a single entry per CDR3 protein. The sample gives under 350,000 distinct CDR3 sequences, roughly 53% of which show up once; approximately 1.3% is in the top ten. For sequencing, patients were chosen who had shown expansion of CD8+CD57+ cells by flow cytometry. The sequenced material came from sorted CD4+, CD8+, or CD8+CD57+ T cells (not recorded which) from PBMCs. The receptors here all came from a human donor with aplastic anemia.

On this clonotype: An end of the junction does not agree with germline; a read error may underlie this. This rearrangement joins TRBV7-9 to TRBJ2-7, with D possibly TRBD1 on 5 matching bases. The CDR3 runs 15 residues. Germline V CDR1 and CDR2: SEHNR, FQNEAQ (reference sequence). The chain's CDR3 is CASSQYQGRAYGQYF. The CDR3 DNA reads TGTGCCAGCAGCCAATATCAGGGCAGAGCCTACGGGCAGTACTTC.

The chain recombines TRBV20-1 with TRBJ2-5, with a possible D match to TRBD1 (6 bases). The CDR3 is made up of 13 amino acids. V lost 5 bases, J lost 4 bases, and 14 bases lay in between. The V gene's germline CDR1 is DFQATT and CDR2 SNEGSKA (reference sequence). This CDR3 reads CSAGAQGIETQYF. The CDR3 DNA reads as TGCAGTGCTGGGGCCCAGGGGATAGAGACCCAGTACTTC.

This clonotype showed up many times. The rearrangement joins TRBV27 to TRBJ2-7, with 8 bases matching TRBD1. Unmatched junction bases numbered 12, after V lost 7 bases and J lost 4 bases. Germline CDR1 MNHEY, CDR2 SMNVEV (reference sequence). The length of the CDR3 is 15 residues. The CDR3 here is CASTPTGESIYEQYF. The DNA of the CDR3 is TGTGCCAGCACCCCGACAGGGGAAAGTATTTACGAGCAGTACTTC.

The chain couples TRBV10-2 to TRBJ2-1; possibly TRBD1 or TRBD2 for D (5 bases each). Germline CDR1 and CDR2: WSHSY and SAAADI. V lost 7 bases and J lost 4, with 23 bases in between. The CDR3 runs 17 residues. CDR3 in amino acids: CASTRGVYPTLYNEQFF. In nucleotides, the CDR3 is TGCGCCAGCACAAGAGGGGTCTATCCGACACTTTACAATGAGCAGTTCTTC.

This chain joins TRBV7-9 and TRBJ1-3; maybe TRBD1 (6 bases). The CDR3 totals 12 residues. Germline CDR1 is SEHNR and CDR2 is FQNEAQ (reference sequence). V was clipped by 4 bases and J by 10 bases, with 11 bases between them. This CDR3 is CASSWTASTIYF. CDR3 bases: TGTGCCAGCAGCTGGACAGCGAGTACCATATATTTT.

The chain has TRBV7-6 and TRBJ2-7; weak D call: TRBD1 (6 bases). CDR1 and CDR2 (germline): SGHVS, FNYEAQ. The CDR3 totals 15 residues. Trimming took off 3 bases at V and 6 bases at J, with 18 bases between the two ends. CDR3 in DNA: TGTGCCAGCAGCTTGGGGACCGGGACAAGCGCCGAGCAGTACTTC. It yields the protein CASSLGTGTSAEQYF. The variable domain in full, completed from reference TRBV7-6 and TRBJ2-7, reads GAGVSQSPRYKVTKRGQDVALRCDPISGHVSLYWYRQALGQGPEFLTYFNYEAQQDKSGLPNDRFSAERPEGSISTLTIQRTEQRDSAMYRCASSLGTGTSAEQYFGPGTRLTVT.